The 32 T cell receptor beta chains presented below share a single source sample, sequenced in a study of T cell responses to AZD1222 COVID-19 vaccine (dated by TCRdb to the early 2020s). The time point label, read with the paper, signifies: about 28 days (+/-7) after the second vaccine dose. The library was made by the immunoSEQ multiplex PCR assay. TCRdb provides this immuneACCESS table in a form limited to in-frame rearrangements. Some clones are lacking; in checked studies, under half of them reflect an unresolved V gene, and why the rest are absent is not known. Recorded for this sample are approximately 80,000 clones; approximately 85% of them occurred a single time. The ten largest clonotypes hold around 3.5% of the sample. Sample: peripheral blood, taken 28 days after the second AZD1222 dose. Every receptor here comes from an adult who received the AZD1222 COVID-19 vaccine.

The chain links TRBV4-1 to TRBJ1-1; no definite D call. The CDR3 extends over 14 amino acids. Germline V gene lookup returns CDR1 MGHRA and CDR2 YSYEKL. With 0 bases removed from V and 2 bases from J, the gap between germline ends came to 7 bases. CDR3 protein: CASSQEVENTEAFF. Written as DNA, the CDR3 is TGCGCCAGCAGCCAAGAAGTTGAAAACACTGAAGCTTTCTTT.

In regard to this clone: At the DNA level, this CDR3 is encoded by other sequences in the same sample as well. This chain joins TRBV6-5 and TRBJ2-7; 10 positions agree with TRBD1. From germline, CDR1 is MNHEY and CDR2 SVGAGI. Losses at the gene ends were 5 bases for V and 3 bases for J; bases not matched to a gene: 4. The CDR3 sequence is 14 residues long. The CDR3 loop reads CASSPGQGSYEQYF. CDR3 DNA sequence: TGTGCCAGCAGTCCGGGACAGGGGAGCTACGAGCAGTACTTC.

The V gene is TRBV6-5, the J gene TRBJ1-1; D is possibly TRBD1 (5 bases). This CDR3 has 12 residues. Trimming stripped 6 bases from V and 0 bases from J, with 5 bases between. CDR1 and CDR2 from the germline V gene are MNHEY and SVGAGI. The CDR3 reads CASSRVNTEAFF. CDR3 in DNA: TGTGCCAGCAGCAGGGTGAACACTGAAGCTTTCTTT.

This chain links TRBV28 with TRBJ1-2; D uncertain. The CDR3 totals 15 residues. The V end lost 6 bases, the J end lost 4 bases, and 18 bases lay between the germline ends. Germline CDR1 is MDHEN and CDR2 is SYDVKM. CDR3 in DNA: TGTGCCAGCAGCTCCGGACTCCTTGACACCTATGGCTACACCTTC. Translation gives CASSSGLLDTYGYTF.

The gene calls are TRBV3-1 (or the pseudogene TRBV3-2) and TRBJ2-1; TRBD2 agrees at 7 bases. CDR3 length: 15 residues. The germline gives CDR1 LGHDT, CDR2 YNNKEL (reference sequence). The trim removed 8 bases at V and 7 bases at J, leaving 14 bases unmatched. CDR3 sequence (DNA): TGTGCCAGCTGCAATTTGGCGGGAGCGGTGAATGAGCAGTTCTTC. Amino acid sequence: CASCNLAGAVNEQFF.

The chain uses TRBV6-6 and TRBJ1-1; no clear D gene. The CDR3 runs 13 residues. Germline CDR1 reads MNHNY; CDR2 reads SVGAGI (reference sequence). V lost 10 bases, J lost 1 base, and 13 bases lay in between. The chain's CDR3 is CATSRVGNTEAFF. As DNA, the CDR3 is TGTGCCACCTCGAGGGTGGGGAACACTGAAGCTTTCTTT.

V usage is TRBV24-1 and J usage is TRBJ2-1; D call uncertain. Trimming cost V 4 bases and J 0 bases, with 15 bases left between them. The CDR3 contains 17 residues. Germline V gene data show CDR1 as KGHDR and CDR2 as SFDVKD. The CDR3 reads CATSDPPGRFSYNEQFF. The CDR3 DNA sequence: TGTGCCACCAGTGACCCTCCCGGGCGGTTCTCCTACAATGAGCAGTTCTTC.

This clone has a handful of counts. The chain is built from TRBV4-2 and TRBJ1-3; the match to TRBD1 covers 12 bases. The CDR3 is made up of 17 amino acids. Looked up from germline, CDR1 is LGHNA and CDR2 is YNFKEQ. V gave up 8 bases and J gave up 2 bases; unmatched junction bases: 10. The CDR3 reads CASSRSGTGGTGNTIYF. The CDR3 DNA follows: TGTGCCAGCTCAAGATCCGGGACAGGGGGCACTGGAAACACCATATATTTT.

This chain joins TRBV30 and TRBJ1-6, with 7 bases aligning to TRBD1. CDR1 GTSNPN and CDR2 SVGIG come from the germline V gene (reference sequence). The V gene end was trimmed by 5 bases and the J gene end by 7 bases; junction bases not matched to a gene: 2. The CDR3 has 12 residues. The CDR3 spells CAWDRVNSPLHF. The DNA for the CDR3 is TGTGCCTGGGACAGGGTAAATTCACCCCTCCACTTT.

The chain couples TRBV5-1 to TRBJ2-4; tentatively, D is TRBD2 (7 bases). Trimming pared 0 bases from V and 7 bases from J, leaving 20 bases between. Looked up from germline, CDR1 is SGHRS and CDR2 is YFSETQ. The CDR3 is made up of 17 amino acids. CDR3 in amino acids: CASSLGVLAERGNIQYF. CDR3 nucleotides: TGCGCCAGCAGCTTGGGGGTGCTAGCGGAAAGGGGGAACATTCAGTACTTC.

This clone has more than one count but fewer than ten. The chain is built from TRBV11-3 and TRBJ1-1; weak D call: TRBD1 (6 bases). Trimming took off 3 bases at V and 1 base at J, with 9 bases between the two ends. CDR3 length: 14 residues. The germline gives CDR1 SGHNT, CDR2 YENEEA. The CDR3: CASSLGHSNTEAFF. The CDR3 DNA is TGTGCCAGCAGCTTGGGACATTCGAACACTGAAGCTTTCTTT.

This chain connects TRBV28 to TRBJ1-6, with 7 bases aligning to TRBD1. The CDR3 runs to 13 residues. V was pared by 7 bases and J by 10 bases, with 7 bases of the junction left unmatched. Germline assignment: CDR1 MDHEN and CDR2 SYDVKM. Here the CDR3 DNA reads TGTGCCAGCACCAGGGGGAGAGGATCACCCCTCCACTTT. It encodes CASTRGRGSPLHF.

This sequence joins TRBV7-9 and TRBJ2-7, with 11 bases fitting TRBD2. Germline trimming cut 7 bases from V and 4 bases from J; bases unmatched to any gene: 6. Germline V lookup: CDR1 SEHNR, CDR2 FQNEAQ (reference sequence). The CDR3 is 14 amino acids. For the CDR3, the DNA is TGTGCCAGCACCTCACTAGCGGGAGAGTACGAGCAGTACTTC. Translation gives CASTSLAGEYEQYF.

The genes are TRBV20-1 and TRBJ1-2; unclear D gene. Germline values: CDR1 DFQATT, CDR2 SNEGSKA (reference sequence). The CDR3 is 10 amino acids. CDR3 sequence reads: CTAAVGGYTF. The CDR3 coding sequence is TGCACCGCCGCGGTGGGTGGCTACACCTTC.

This clone was observed a handful of times. V gene TRBV28 combines with J gene TRBJ1-1; D is perhaps TRBD1 (5 bases). Trimming stripped 7 bases from V and 0 bases from J, with 18 bases between. Germline CDR1 reads MDHEN; CDR2 reads SYDVKM. CDR3 length equals 16 residues. This chain's CDR3 is CASTSGGGFMNTEAFF. The CDR3 bases are TGTGCCAGCACTTCCGGGGGGGGATTCATGAACACTGAAGCTTTCTTT.

The DNA of the CDR3 is TGTGCCATCAAACTAGCGGGTACGGATACGCAGTATTTT. This codes for CAIKLAGTDTQYF. V usage is TRBV6-6 and J usage is TRBJ2-3; the match to TRBD2 covers 9 bases. Trimming removed 10 bases from V and 6 bases from J; junction bases left unmatched: 8. Per germline, CDR1 MNHNY and CDR2 SVGAGI (reference sequence). There are 13 residues in the CDR3.

The V call is TRBV29-1, the J call TRBJ1-5; 7 bases fit TRBD1. CDR1 is SQVTM and CDR2 is ANQGSEA in the germline V gene. The CDR3 consists of 13 residues. The V segment lost 6 bases and the J segment 2 bases; nucleotides outside the gene matches: 4. For the CDR3, the DNA is TGCAGCGTAACGACAGGGCGCAATCAGCCCCAGCATTTT. It yields the protein CSVTTGRNQPQHF.

This clone came up a few times. The V gene is TRBV4-2, the J gene TRBJ2-7, with D tentatively TRBD2 (6 bases). CDR3 length equals 15 residues. V dropped 1 base and J dropped 2 bases, with 12 bases sitting between them. The germline V gene encodes CDR1 LGHNA and CDR2 YNFKEQ. This CDR3 is CASSQAEGGAYEQYF. The DNA of the CDR3 is TGTGCCAGCAGCCAAGCGGAGGGCGGGGCCTACGAGCAGTACTTC.

The chain links TRBV30 to TRBJ1-4; D perhaps matches TRBD1 (5 bases). Germline V gene sequence: CDR1 GTSNPN, CDR2 SVGIG (reference sequence). The ends were cut back, 1 base at V and 10 bases at J, with 16 bases in the middle. CDR3 length: 14 residues. The CDR3 DNA reads as TGTGCCTGGAGTGGGCTCGTGGGGGGACGAAAACTGTTTTTT. Its protein is CAWSGLVGGRKLFF.

The V gene is TRBV18, the J gene TRBJ1-1, with unresolved D. This CDR3 is built from 14 residues. Trimming shortened V by 6 bases and J by 8 bases, and 19 bases separated the two germline ends. The germline V gene encodes CDR1 KGHSH and CDR2 LQKENI. CDR3 sequence: CASSGNSLGTEAFF. The DNA for the CDR3 is TGTGCCAGCTCCGGTAATTCTCTTGGAACCGAAGCTTTCTTT.

The chain combines TRBV14 with TRBJ1-4, with D perhaps matching TRBD1 (6 bases). V shed 2 bases and J shed 8 bases, with 15 bases lying between them. Germline assignment: CDR1 SGHDN and CDR2 FVKESK. The CDR3 runs to 15 residues. CDR3 sequence (DNA): TGTGCCAGCAGCCAATTCCGGACAGTTCGGGAAAAACTGTTTTTT. Protein sequence: CASSQFRTVREKLFF. Full variable domain (outside the CDR3, taken from reference TRBV14 and TRBJ1-4): EAGVTQFPSHSVIEKGQTVTLRCDPISGHDNLYWYRRVMGKEIKFLLHFVKESKQDESGMPNNRFLAERTGGTYSTLKVQPAELEDSGVYFCASSQFRTVREKLFFGSGTQLSVL.

This clone came up once. CDR3 protein: CASSQRTGGSGNTIYF. The CDR3 DNA sequence: TGTGCCAGCAGTCAGAGGACAGGGGGTTCAGGAAACACCATATATTTT. V gene TRBV5-4 combines with J gene TRBJ1-3, with TRBD1 identical over 10 bases. Trimming cost V 5 bases and J 4 bases; bases outside gene matches: 9. CDR1 and CDR2 (germline): SGHNT, YYREEE (reference sequence). CDR3 size: 16 residues. Looking up the rest from reference TRBV5-4 and TRBJ1-3 gives the full variable domain: ETGVTQSPTHLIKTRGQQVTLRCSSQSGHNTVSWYQQALGQGPQFIFQYYREEENGRGNFPPRFSGLQFPNYSSELNVNALELDDSALYLCASSQRTGGSGNTIYFGEGSWLTVV.

The rearrangement joins TRBV3-1 (or the pseudogene TRBV3-2) to TRBJ2-6, with 9 bases matching TRBD1. Germline CDR1 is LGHDT and CDR2 is YNNKEL (reference sequence). The CDR3 spans 19 residues. J gave up 3 bases and V 0 bases, and 9 bases lay outside the gene matches. Written as DNA, the CDR3 is TGTGCCAGCAGCCAAGAGGTCGGGACAGGGATTCTTGGGGCCAACGTCCTGACTTTC. It is translated as CASSQEVGTGILGANVLTF.

Here the CDR3 DNA reads TGTGCTAGTGGTTTGGGACTAGCGGGAAACAATGAGCAGTTCTTC. Encoded protein: CASGLGLAGNNEQFF. The J gene is TRBJ2-1, the V gene TRBV12-5; 11 bases map to TRBD2. CDR1 LGHNT and CDR2 FRNRAP come from the germline V gene. Losses at the gene ends were 1 base for V and 5 bases for J; bases not matched to a gene: 1. The CDR3 is made up of 15 amino acids.

This chain links TRBV27 with TRBJ2-7, with TRBD1 matching 9 bases. The CDR3 sequence is 13 residues long. V lost 6 bases to trimming and J lost 6 bases; unmatched junction nucleotides: 6. CDR1 and CDR2 (germline): MNHEY, SMNVEV (reference sequence). The DNA of the CDR3 is TGTGCCAGCAGCTTAGGGACAGGGTTCGAGCAGTACTTC. Translating it yields CASSLGTGFEQYF.

The chain carries TRBV28 and TRBJ2-5; the D is unclear. Trimming took off 6 bases at V and 4 bases at J, with 9 bases between the two ends. The CDR3 sequence is 12 residues long. The V gene's germline CDR1 is MDHEN and CDR2 SYDVKM. CDR3 in amino acids: CASRWSGETQYF. In nucleotides, the CDR3 is TGTGCCAGCAGATGGTCTGGAGAGACCCAGTACTTC.

The V and J genes are TRBV9 and TRBJ1-4; D not resolved. V lost 2 bases and J 0 bases, leaving 8 bases between the germline ends. The germline V gene has CDR1 SGDLS and CDR2 YYNGEE. CDR3 size: 15 residues. CDR3 in amino acids: CASSVEGPTNEKLFF. In DNA form, the CDR3 reads TGTGCCAGCAGCGTTGAGGGCCCAACTAATGAAAAACTGTTTTTT.

The chain uses TRBV9 and TRBJ1-1, with TRBD1 matching 8 bases. This CDR3 region has 15 residues. From germline, CDR1 is SGDLS and CDR2 YYNGEE. With V trimmed by 4 bases and J by 0 bases, 5 bases remained unmatched. CDR3 sequence (DNA): TGTGCCAGCAGCCCCCGACAGGGGTTGAACACTGAAGCTTTCTTT. Translated, it gives CASSPRQGLNTEAFF.

The chain carries TRBV7-3 and TRBJ2-3; D is unresolved. Trimming cost V 4 bases and J 0 bases, with 8 bases left between them. Germline lookup yields CDR1 SGHTA and CDR2 FQGTGA. The CDR3 has 14 amino acids. CDR3 coding DNA: TGTGCCAGCAGCTCCGACGTCAGCACAGATACGCAGTATTTT. It translates to CASSSDVSTDTQYF.

Only one count was recorded for this clone. V and J are TRBV6-5 and TRBJ2-5; no clear D gene. Germline CDR1 and CDR2: MNHEY and SVGAGI. V was clipped by 6 bases and J by 4 bases, with 12 bases between them. This CDR3 contains 13 residues. The CDR3 bases are TGTGCCAGCAGGGGGATTTGGTCAGAGACCCAGTACTTC. This encodes CASRGIWSETQYF.

CDR3 DNA: TGTGCCAGCAGCTTAGTTTACAGGGGGGGTTACAACACCGGGGAGCTGTTTTTT. Protein sequence: CASSLVYRGGYNTGELFF. The gene calls are TRBV11-2 and TRBJ2-2; weak D call: TRBD1 (8 bases). Per the germline V gene, CDR1 is SGHAT and CDR2 is FQNNGV. Deletions cut 1 base from V and 2 bases from J, with 17 bases between. The CDR3 runs to 18 residues.

The chain recombines TRBV5-4 with TRBJ1-1, with D unresolved. This CDR3 region has 14 residues. Germline loops: CDR1 SGHNT, CDR2 YYREEE (reference sequence). V lost 0 bases, J lost 1 base, and 7 bases lay in between. The chain's CDR3 is CASSLGLANTEAFF. As DNA, the CDR3 is TGTGCCAGCAGCTTGGGGTTAGCGAACACTGAAGCTTTCTTT. Using reference TRBV5-4 and TRBJ1-1 for the parts outside the CDR3, the full variable domain is ETGVTQSPTHLIKTRGQQVTLRCSSQSGHNTVSWYQQALGQGPQFIFQYYREEENGRGNFPPRFSGLQFPNYSSELNVNALELDDSALYLCASSLGLANTEAFFGQGTRLTVV.